The subject of this entry is one TCR beta chain. The antigen is not known. Reverse transcribing all isolated RNA meant expressed TCRB transcripts were sequenced. TCRdb's table, derived via immunoSEQ multiplex PCR, lists solely in-frame clones and lacks some. The table lists about 270,000 clones, 14% of them singletons. CD45RO/CCR7/CD25/CD127/CD95/CD27 staining was used to isolate CD4+ naive, central memory, regulatory and stem cell-like memory cells by sorting. The CDR3 runs to 16 residues. Germline V gene data show CDR1 as MNHNS and CDR2 as SASEGT. V lost 4 bases, J lost 3 bases, and 10 bases stayed unmatched. This specimen comes from a study of beta chain features in type 1 diabetes. Overall study findings and caveats: TCRB CDR3s were moderately but significantly shorter in Type 1 diabetes patients in all four CD4+ subsets.

The TCR originated in a man aged 25 to 45 with type 1 diabetes. The chain links TRBV6-1 to TRBJ2-7; 9 bases agree with TRBD2. The sequenced sample consisted of naive CD4+ T cells from blood. In DNA form, the CDR3 reads TGTGCCAGCAGTGTTGCGGGAGGGCAGACGTTCTACGAGCAGTACTTC. Its translation: CASSVAGGQTFYEQYF.